The TCR beta chain under discussion was sequenced for a study of blood T cell repertoires in acute mononucleosis (dated by TCRdb to 2018 to 2021). Regarding the research as a whole: Convalescent samples, which represented the memory response, were taken 5 to 8 months after the acute presentation. The mean blood EBV load was 3.5 to 4 log10 genome copies per million B cells in acute infection and 2 to 3 at convalescence. The full study reports these points: The low acute-to-convalescent clonotype overlap might be partly explained by sampling error, because only a fraction of each donor's blood was analyzed. Although only about 9.3% of unique acute clonotypes carried over into convalescence, these persisting clonotypes made up most of the response, and the remainder were seemingly replaced by new, diverse de novo clonotypes. In TCR repertoire selection for BRLF1 (YVL-BR), TCRalpha CDR3 motifs had a dominant role, while TCRbeta had a minimal role. With only three donors in the cohort, group averages were based on very few individuals.

The sample's time point label, decoded: convalescence about 6 months (5-8 months) after acute presentation (visit 7). Over primary infection, the study followed CD8 T cell responses to two immunodominant EBV epitopes: BRLF1 109 (YVL-BR) and BMLF1 280 (GLC-BM). Primary EBV infection was taken to be indicated by a positive serum heterophile antibody test and EBV viral capsid antigen-specific IgM. As a first step, magnetic positive selection (MACS) was used to enrich total CD8 T cells from the PBMCs. Live CD3+ CD8+ tetramer+ cells were sorted on a FACSAria III to over 95% purity. A PE-conjugated tetramer loaded with the BRLF1 109-117 peptide was used to sort the cells. TCR repertoires of EBV epitope-specific CD8 T cells were deep-sequenced directly ex vivo after tetramer sorting, at acute infection and at convalescence. A few people aged roughly 18 to 30 with clinical acute infectious mononucleosis and laboratory evidence of primary EBV infection were used as donors. Heparinized peripheral blood was collected when donors presented clinically with mononucleosis symptoms and again about 6 months afterward. PBMCs were isolated by Ficoll-Paque density gradient centrifugation.

For TCR profiling, total RNA from at least 9,000 sorted tetramer+ CD8 T cells was reverse transcribed into cDNA. PCR with primers that anneal to V and J regions amplified CDR3 regions and added unique molecular identifiers to track templates. The immunoSEQ platform, including its sequencing and error-correction standards, was used to profile TCRalpha and TCRbeta chains. On the authors' methods: Clonal copy numbers were corrected for sequencing and PCR errors, and IMGT conventions were followed to define CDR3s. Analysis was limited to productive rearrangements and used immunoSEQ Analyzer versions 2.0 and 3.0, and gene-pairing frequencies were further processed in Microsoft Excel. V-J pairings were visualized as Circos plots, and CDR3 motifs were found with MEME plus a custom motifSearch program. The OLGA algorithm was used to calculate the probability of generation of TCR sequences. Clonotypes found at both visits were termed persistent, clonotypes found only in the acute phase were termed nonpersistent, and clonotypes found only at convalescence were termed de novo. A public TCR was defined as an amino acid clonotype used by more than one donor. TCRdb retrieved this table from immuneACCESS and kept in-frame rearrangements only. Not all clones are present; in checked studies, unresolved V genes account for under half, and no reason is known for the remainder. Clonal size and the V and J genes are those of that table, whereas D and trimming came from the DNA. Across this sample there are approximately 870 clones, with roughly 31% seen only once. Of the sample, around three fifths falls within the top ten clones.

CDR1 and CDR2 are read off the germline V gene as SGHTA and FQGTGA. Between the V and J ends, shortened by 5 bases and 2 bases respectively, the junction contains 4 bases. From cysteine to phenylalanine, the CDR3 is 13 amino acids long. Only CDR3 DNA remains: 39 bases, in frame from the first base. This clone showed up many times. No per-base quality is available; no much larger clone lies one base away. The sequence derives from a man younger than 35 with infectious mononucleosis caused by EBV. The chain is assembled from TRBV7-3 and TRBJ2-6; the D gene is not confidently resolved. The sample in question was EBV YVL epitope tetramer+ CD8+ T cells sorted from PBMCs, obtained during convalescence from infectious mononucleosis. Per the publication, the cell subset or site label means: CD8 T cells binding a tetramer with EBV BRLF1 109-117 peptide (YVL-BR). The nucleotide sequence is TGTGCCAGCAGCCCAGCTGGGGCCAACGTCCTGACTTTC. Translation gives CASSPAGANVLTF.